The clone carrying this T cell receptor beta chain was observed at least ten times. The CDR3 extends 3 residues past the end of the read, so its final part is completed from the germline J gene. Clones were sequenced by immunoSEQ multiplex PCR, and TCRdb holds only the in-frame ones, with some missing. In total the sample includes 40,000 or so clones, none of them seen once. The data were obtained in a study of T cell clonality in common variable immunodeficiency. Germline V gene data show CDR1 as MRHNA and CDR2 as SNTAGT. The CDR3 loop spans 14 amino acids. The clonotype was recovered from a person between 18 and 75 years old in good health. The sample comprised peripheral blood mononuclear cells. This rearrangement joins TRBV6-4 to TRBJ1-1, with a possible D match to TRBD1 (6 bases). Here the CDR3 reads CASSAVPGQSTAFF. The CDR3 bases that were read are TGTGCCAGCAGTGCGGTGCCGGGACAAAGCACT.